The present T cell receptor (beta chain) was sequenced within a study of metastatic and nonmetastatic thyroid tumors. Original methodology: Across clinicopathological groups, CDR3 differences served as the basis for building a distant-metastasis classifier for papillary thyroid cancer. TCRdb re-called clones via MiXCR from the PCR reads. These V and J calls are TCRdb output, not the study's own analysis. The repertoire has some 46,000 clones, about 25% of them found once; the top ten carry roughly 3%. Trimming took off 5 bases at V and 5 bases at J, with 13 bases between the two ends. Per the germline V gene, CDR1 is SNHLY and CDR2 is FYNNEI. CDR3 length: 14 residues. This clone was observed many times. All patients were treatment-naive before thyroid surgery.

The TCR sequence derives from a male donor with papillary thyroid cancer or a benign thyroid nodule (not recorded which). Some clones in this sample may be carry-over from other donors' samples. This chain uses TRBV2 with TRBJ2-1; D remains unclear. Material for sequencing was blood. The CDR3 DNA sequence: TGTGCCAGCAGTTTGATTCGCGGCGACAATGAGCAGTTCTTC. Encoded protein: CASSLIRGDNEQFF.